These 19 T cell receptor beta chains were sequenced from one sample in a study of T-cell reconstitution after alpha-beta-depleted transplantation in children. Construction of the TCRbeta library involved unique molecular identifiers. MiXCR was run by TCRdb on the PCR reads, yielding one entry per CDR3 protein. The repertoire holds about 580,000 distinct CDR3 sequences, roughly 23% seen once, with 13% to 15% in the top ten. This specimen was PBMCs, mostly from graft donor cells, taken 360 days after TCRalphabeta/CD19-depleted stem cell transplant. Receptors originate from a boy in the first two years of life who had a stem cell transplant for acute myeloid leukemia, so the T cells may come from the graft donor.

The chain employs TRBV23-1 and TRBJ1-1, with TRBD1 as a possible D gene (6 bases). TRBV23-1 is labeled an ORF, and its function is uncertain. Trimming left V 5 bases short and J 0 bases short, with 10 bases between. CDR3 length equals 14 residues. The CDR3 is CASSTHRVNTEAFF. In DNA form, the CDR3 reads TGCGCCAGCAGTACCCACAGGGTGAACACTGAAGCTTTCTTT.

This clonotype has at least ten counts. The genes are TRBV29-1 and TRBJ1-1, with D possibly being TRBD1 (6 bases). V was pared by 4 bases and J by 1 base, with 16 bases between. The CDR3 spans 15 residues. Looked up from germline, CDR1 is SQVTM and CDR2 is ANQGSEA. The CDR3 is CSVVLATGPNTEAFF. Written as DNA, the CDR3 is TGCAGCGTTGTCCTAGCGACAGGCCCGAACACTGAAGCTTTCTTT.

This clonotype was counted only a few times. The chain is built from TRBV20-1 and TRBJ2-3; D not certain. V lost 5 bases to trimming and J lost 0 bases, with 12 bases between them. The CDR3 has 14 amino acids. CDR1 is DFQATT and CDR2 is SNEGSKA in the germline V gene (reference sequence). The CDR3 loop reads CSARTPSSTDTQYF. CDR3 coding DNA: TGCAGTGCTCGGACGCCATCTAGCACAGATACGCAGTATTTT.

The table lists this clonotype with a count of one. The conserved final phenylalanine or tryptophan is absent from the CDR3, which likely points to a read error. J is TRBJ2-6 and V is TRBV28; 7 bases match TRBD1. The germline V gene encodes CDR1 MDHEN and CDR2 SYDVKM. The CDR3 is made up of 18 amino acids. Trimming took 6 bases from V and 0 from J; bases not matched to a gene: 11. CDR3 sequence reads: CASSPDRDNLSGANVLTI. CDR3 sequence (DNA): TGTGCCAGCAGCCCTGACAGGGATAACCTCTCTGGGGCCAACGTCCTGACTATC.

This clonotype has only one observation. A single base separates this from a much larger clone, so it may be a read error. This chain joins TRBV21-1 and TRBJ2-7; the table's TRBD1 call for D was not verified on the DNA. TRBV21-1 is shown as a pseudogene. This CDR3 region has 14 residues. This CDR3 reads CASSARDRGYEQYF. The CDR3 bases are TGTGCCAGCAGCGCCCGGGACAGGGGCTACGAGCAGTACTTC.

The table lists this clonotype with many counts. The chain recombines TRBV6-5 with TRBJ1-5; 8 bases fit TRBD1. J gave up 7 bases and V 5 bases, and 13 bases lay outside the gene matches. The CDR3 has 16 residues. Germline loops: CDR1 MNHEY, CDR2 SVGAGI. The CDR3 loop is CASSRQGSTVTQPQHF. Written as DNA, the CDR3 is TGTGCCAGCAGTCGACAGGGGTCAACGGTTACCCAGCCCCAGCATTTT.

This clonotype was detected ten times or more. V gene TRBV29-1 combines with J gene TRBJ1-1, with D possibly TRBD1 on 5 matching bases. The V gene's germline CDR1 is SQVTM and CDR2 ANQGSEA. This CDR3 has 13 amino acids. The germline V and J ends were trimmed by 5 bases and 4 bases, with 14 bases remaining between them. CDR3 in amino acids: CSVRGRAFTEAFF. The CDR3 DNA is TGCAGCGTTAGAGGCAGGGCATTCACTGAAGCTTTCTTT.

Only a few counts were recorded for this clonotype. CDR3: CASRQTMKAYEQYF. DNA of the CDR3: TGTGCCAGCAGGCAGACTATGAAGGCCTACGAGCAGTACTTC. V is TRBV27 and J is TRBJ2-7; TRBD2 might be the D (5 bases). V lost 6 bases, J lost 2 bases, and 14 bases lay in between. The CDR3 contains 14 residues. Per the germline V gene, CDR1 is MNHEY and CDR2 is SMNVEV (reference sequence).

This clonotype was picked up many times. The chain recombines TRBV12-3 or TRBV12-4 with TRBJ2-7; D perhaps matches TRBD2 (7 bases). CDR3 length: 15 residues. V lost 5 bases and J 3 bases, leaving 17 bases between the germline ends. DNA of the CDR3: TGTGCCAGCAGTCCGCCGGGGGGCCCCAACTACGAGCAGTACTTC. This codes for CASSPPGGPNYEQYF.

The genes are TRBV20-1 and TRBJ2-7; D ambiguous. CDR3 size: 15 residues. Looked up from germline, CDR1 is DFQATT and CDR2 is SNEGSKA (reference sequence). The CDR3: CSPGTPFGDSYEQYV. The CDR3 DNA reads as TGCAGCCCCGGCACCCCTTTTGGGGATTCCTACGAGCAGTACGTC.

The chain recombines TRBV20-1 with TRBJ1-5; perhaps TRBD1 as D (5 bases). Per the germline V gene, CDR1 is DFQATT and CDR2 is SNEGSKA (reference sequence). V was cut by 3 bases and J by 0 bases, with 15 bases left in between. This CDR3 has 16 residues. The CDR3 region has the DNA TGCAGTGCTAGCTACCAGGGCCTGTATAGCAATCAGCCCCAGCATTTT. Protein product: CSASYQGLYSNQPQHF.

This clonotype was counted many times. The chain carries TRBV20-1 and TRBJ2-7, with TRBD2 identical over 8 bases. Unmatched junction bases numbered 11, after V lost 0 bases and J lost 7 bases. CDR3 length equals 15 residues. Germline CDR1 DFQATT, CDR2 SNEGSKA (reference sequence). CDR3 protein: CSARDPTSGQWEQYV. The CDR3 nucleotides read TGCAGTGCTAGAGATCCAACTAGCGGACAATGGGAGCAGTACGTC.

This clonotype was seen at least ten times. The chain recombines TRBV12-3 or TRBV12-4 with TRBJ2-6, with a possible D match to TRBD1 (6 bases). V lost 4 bases and J lost 0, with 13 bases in between. The length of the CDR3 is 17 residues. In nucleotides, the CDR3 is TGTGCCAGCAGTTCCGCCGGACAGCCCTCTGGGGCCAACGTCCTGACTTTC. It yields the protein CASSSAGQPSGANVLTF.

The chain joins TRBV11-3 to TRBJ2-4, with TRBD2 identical over 9 bases. CDR3 length equals 16 residues. Looked up from germline, CDR1 is SGHNT and CDR2 is YENEEA. With V trimmed by 1 base and J by 5 bases, 6 bases remained unmatched. CDR3 coding DNA: TGTGCCAGCAGCTTAGGAGCTGGCGGGGGGGAAAACATTCAGTACTTC. Amino acid sequence: CASSLGAGGGENIQYF.

This clonotype was observed at least ten times. This chain connects TRBV20-1 to TRBJ2-2; 7 nucleotides align to TRBD2. The length of the CDR3 is 16 residues. V trimming: 1 base; J trimming: 2 bases; junction bases outside the gene matches: 7. Germline loops: CDR1 DFQATT, CDR2 SNEGSKA (reference sequence). CDR3 region: CSARGGGLFNTGELFF. In nucleotides, the CDR3 is TGCAGTGCTAGAGGGGGGGGACTATTCAACACCGGGGAGCTGTTTTTT.

This clonotype showed up many times. The chain is built from TRBV12-3 or TRBV12-4 and TRBJ1-6; TRBD1 aligns across 10 bases. The CDR3 is made up of 14 amino acids. Trimming took 6 bases from V and 8 from J; bases not matched to a gene: 4. DNA of the CDR3: TGTGCCAGCAGCCGGACAGGGGGATATTCACCCCTCCACTTT. It is translated as CASSRTGGYSPLHF.

This clonotype was observed once. The chain has TRBV4-3 and TRBJ2-1; TRBD2 agrees at 9 bases. The CDR3 sequence is 18 residues long. Trimming cost V 1 base and J 9 bases; bases outside gene matches: 16. The germline V gene encodes CDR1 LGHNA and CDR2 YSLEER. The CDR3 spells CASSQVQPGGLAFGEQFF. The CDR3 nucleotides are TGCGCCAGCAGCCAAGTGCAACCGGGGGGACTAGCCTTTGGTGAGCAGTTCTTC.

This clonotype was seen only a few times. This sequence joins TRBV7-2 and TRBJ1-1; D is ambiguous. CDR3 size: 14 residues. Trimming removed 1 base at V and 2 bases at J, with 8 bases between. Looked up from germline, CDR1 is SGHTA and CDR2 is FQGNSA. The CDR3 DNA follows: TGTGCCAGCAGCTTAGTTACCGATAACACTGAAGCTTTCTTT. It specifies CASSLVTDNTEAFF.

V usage is TRBV7-2 and J usage is TRBJ2-7; perhaps TRBD2 as D (7 bases). Germline-derived CDR1 and CDR2 are SGHTA and FQGNSA. This CDR3 contains 15 residues. Trimming shortened V by 5 bases and J by 2 bases, and 16 bases separated the two germline ends. The CDR3 loop reads CASSRGGARTYEQYF. Here the CDR3 DNA reads TGTGCCAGCAGCCGAGGGGGGGCTAGAACCTACGAGCAGTACTTC. Complete variable domain (other parts from reference TRBV7-2 and TRBJ2-7): GAGVSQSPSNKVTEKGKDVELRCDPISGHTALYWYRQSLGQGLEFLIYFQGNSAPDKSGLPSDRFSAERTGGSVSTLTIQRTQQEDSAVYLCASSRGGARTYEQYFGPGTRLTVT.